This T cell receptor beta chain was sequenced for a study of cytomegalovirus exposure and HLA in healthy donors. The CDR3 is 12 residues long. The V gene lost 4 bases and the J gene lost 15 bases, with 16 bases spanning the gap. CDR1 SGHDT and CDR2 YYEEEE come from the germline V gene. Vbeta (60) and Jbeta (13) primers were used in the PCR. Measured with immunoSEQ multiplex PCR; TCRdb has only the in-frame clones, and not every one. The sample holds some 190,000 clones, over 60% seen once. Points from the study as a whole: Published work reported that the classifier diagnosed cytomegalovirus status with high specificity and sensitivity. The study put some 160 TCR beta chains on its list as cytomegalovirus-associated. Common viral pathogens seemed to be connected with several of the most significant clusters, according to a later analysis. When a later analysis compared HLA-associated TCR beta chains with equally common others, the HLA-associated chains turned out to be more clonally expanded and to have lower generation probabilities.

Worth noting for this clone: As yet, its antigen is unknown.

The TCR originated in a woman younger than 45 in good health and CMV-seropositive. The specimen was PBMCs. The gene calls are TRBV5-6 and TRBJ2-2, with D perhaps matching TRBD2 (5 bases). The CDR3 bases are TGTGCCAGCAGCGAAGGTTACGGGGATTTGTTTTTT. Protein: CASSEGYGDLFF.